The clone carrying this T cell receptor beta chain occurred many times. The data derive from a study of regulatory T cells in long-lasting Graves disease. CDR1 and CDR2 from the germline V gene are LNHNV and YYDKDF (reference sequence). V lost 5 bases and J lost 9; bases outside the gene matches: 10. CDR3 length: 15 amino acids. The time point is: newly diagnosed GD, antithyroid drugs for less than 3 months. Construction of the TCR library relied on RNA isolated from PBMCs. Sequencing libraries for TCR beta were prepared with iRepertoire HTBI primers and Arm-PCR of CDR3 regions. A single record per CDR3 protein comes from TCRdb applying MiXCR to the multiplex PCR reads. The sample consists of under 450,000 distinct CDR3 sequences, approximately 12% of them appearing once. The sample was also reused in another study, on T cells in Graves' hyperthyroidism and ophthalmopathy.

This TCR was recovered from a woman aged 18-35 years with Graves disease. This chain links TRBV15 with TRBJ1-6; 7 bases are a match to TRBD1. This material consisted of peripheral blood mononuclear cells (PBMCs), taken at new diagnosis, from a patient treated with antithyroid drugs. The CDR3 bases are TGTGCCACCAGCGTCAGGACAGGTCGGCCTTCACCCCTCCACTTT. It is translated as CATSVRTGRPSPLHF. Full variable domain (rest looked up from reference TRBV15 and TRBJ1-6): DAMVIQNPRYQVTQFGKPVTLSCSQTLNHNVMYWYQQKSSQAPKLLFHYYDKDFNNEADTPDNFQSRRPNTSFCFLDIRSPGLGDTAMYLCATSVRTGRPSPLHFGNGTRLTVT.